This T cell receptor (beta chain) derives from a study of Ad26.COV2.S vaccination and SARS-CoV-2 variants. The overall study: Trial arm assignment for the donor was COV1001 Ad26.COV2.S.

The treatment: some 19 received Ad26.COV2.S at low or high dose, single or two shots; a few received placebo; per-sample allocation not given. Repertoires come from day 63 after the first vaccine or placebo injection. Produced via immunoSEQ multiplex PCR; TCRdb's table is partial and in-frame only. The data show about 450,000 clones, roughly 89% seen once. The CDR3 totals 15 residues. Trimming stripped 0 bases from V and 0 bases from J, with 6 bases between. In germline, CDR1 is LGHDT, CDR2 YNNKEL (reference sequence). The J gene is TRBJ2-1, the V gene TRBV3-1 (or the pseudogene TRBV3-2); D not resolved. The sequence came from a person between 18 and 65 years old who received the Ad26.COV2.S COVID-19 vaccine or a placebo. The input for sequencing was peripheral blood, taken in a trial of Ad26.COV2.S vaccine versus placebo. The CDR3 nucleotides read TGTGCCAGCAGCCAAGATATTAGCTCCTACAATGAGCAGTTCTTC. It codes for CASSQDISSYNEQFF.